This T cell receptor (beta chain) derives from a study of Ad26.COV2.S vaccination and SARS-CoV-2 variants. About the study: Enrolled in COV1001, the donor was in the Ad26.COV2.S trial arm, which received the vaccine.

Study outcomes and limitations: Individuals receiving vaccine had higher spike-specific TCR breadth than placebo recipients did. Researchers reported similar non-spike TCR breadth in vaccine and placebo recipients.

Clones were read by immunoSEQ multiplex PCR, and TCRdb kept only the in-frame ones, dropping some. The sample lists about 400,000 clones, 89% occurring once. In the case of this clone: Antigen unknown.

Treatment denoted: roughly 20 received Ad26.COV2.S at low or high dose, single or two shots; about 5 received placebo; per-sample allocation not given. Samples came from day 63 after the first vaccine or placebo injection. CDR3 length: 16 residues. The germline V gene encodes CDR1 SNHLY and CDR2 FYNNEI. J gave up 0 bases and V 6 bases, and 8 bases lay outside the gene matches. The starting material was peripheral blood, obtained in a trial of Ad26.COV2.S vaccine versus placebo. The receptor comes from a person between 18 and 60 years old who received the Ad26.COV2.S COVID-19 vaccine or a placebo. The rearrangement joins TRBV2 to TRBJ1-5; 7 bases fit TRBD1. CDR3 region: CASRLAGGDSNQPQHF. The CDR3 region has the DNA TGTGCCAGCAGGTTGGCAGGGGGTGATAGCAATCAGCCCCAGCATTTT.